These T cell receptor beta chains were read from a single sample in a study of T cells in localized non-small cell lung cancer. Using immunoSEQ multiplex PCR, the repertoire was profiled, and TCRdb retains in-frame clones only, with some absent. Found here are around 30,000 clones, about 91% of them singletons; the top ten hold about 28%. Specimen: peripheral blood, collected before any cancer treatment. The source of these receptors is a female donor older than 55 with stage I lung adenocarcinoma. Both conserved end residues are part of each CDR3. The order of the fields is D gene, clone size, J gene, V gene, CDR3 protein, CDR3 DNA. A D gene is named only where the DNA matches it firmly. Expanded clones get a size class; other rows say once, few or many, or leave the size out.

D gene: NA
clone size: NA
J gene: TRBJ1-2
V gene: TRBV18
CDR3 protein: CASSPDLLANYGYTF
CDR3 DNA: TGTGCCAGCTCACCAGATCTATTAGCTAACTATGGCTACACCTTC

D gene: NA
clone size: NA
J gene: TRBJ1-2
V gene: TRBV10-3
CDR3 protein: CAISPTGDYGYTF
CDR3 DNA: TGTGCCATCAGTCCGACAGGAGACTATGGCTACACCTTC

D gene: TRBD1
clone size: NA
J gene: TRBJ2-3
V gene: TRBV10-3
CDR3 protein: CATGGRDRATDTQYF
CDR3 DNA: TGTGCCACCGGGGGCCGGGACAGGGCCACAGATACGCAGTATTTT

D gene: NA
clone size: NA
J gene: TRBJ2-3
V gene: TRBV2
CDR3 protein: CASSLGISTDTQYF
CDR3 DNA: TGTGCCAGCAGTCTGGGAATTAGCACAGATACGCAGTATTTT

D gene: TRBD1
clone size: NA
J gene: TRBJ1-4
V gene: TRBV27
CDR3 protein: CASSFIGQGNEKLFF
CDR3 DNA: TGTGCCAGCAGTTTTATCGGACAGGGGAATGAAAAACTGTTTTTT

D gene: NA
clone size: NA
J gene: TRBJ2-5
V gene: TRBV27
CDR3 protein: CASSRPYTSAQETQYF
CDR3 DNA: TGTGCCAGCAGTCGCCCCTATACAAGCGCACAAGAGACCCAGTACTTC

D gene: NA
clone size: NA
J gene: TRBJ1-4
V gene: TRBV7-6
CDR3 protein: CASSSRVGEKLFF
CDR3 DNA: TGTGCCAGCAGCTCCAGGGTGGGTGAAAAACTGTTTTTT

D gene: TRBD1
clone size: NA
J gene: TRBJ2-7
V gene: TRBV5-1
CDR3 protein: CASSQTGIEQYF
CDR3 DNA: TGCGCCAGCAGCCAGACAGGGATCGAGCAGTACTTC

D gene: NA
clone size: NA
J gene: TRBJ1-1
V gene: TRBV5-1
CDR3 protein: CASSSRGRTEAFF
CDR3 DNA: TGCGCCAGCAGCTCCAGAGGGCGAACTGAAGCTTTCTTT

D gene: NA
clone size: NA
J gene: TRBJ2-3
V gene: TRBV9
CDR3 protein: CASSVVGETTDTQYF
CDR3 DNA: TGTGCCAGCAGCGTAGTAGGGGAGACCACAGATACGCAGTATTTT

D gene: NA
clone size: NA
J gene: TRBJ2-7
V gene: TRBV9
CDR3 protein: CASSVAVASTYEQYF
CDR3 DNA: TGTGCCAGCAGCGTAGCGGTAGCCAGCACGTACGAGCAGTACTTC

D gene: TRBD2
clone size: NA
J gene: TRBJ2-3
V gene: TRBV6-6
CDR3 protein: CASSYRVAGSTDTQYF
CDR3 DNA: TGTGCCAGCAGTTACAGGGTAGCGGGTAGCACAGATACGCAGTATTTT

D gene: TRBD2
clone size: NA
J gene: TRBJ2-1
V gene: TRBV14
CDR3 protein: CASSQDILAGDDEQFF
CDR3 DNA: TGTGCCAGCAGCCAAGATATACTAGCGGGAGACGATGAGCAGTTCTTC

D gene: NA
clone size: NA
J gene: TRBJ1-4
V gene: TRBV2
CDR3 protein: CASSPERGGGIYGKLFF
CDR3 DNA: TGTGCCAGCAGTCCCGAGAGGGGCGGAGGGATTTACGGAAAACTGTTTTTT

D gene: NA
clone size: NA
J gene: TRBJ1-1
V gene: TRBV5-6
CDR3 protein: CASSGVGRGPEAFF
CDR3 DNA: TGTGCCAGCAGCGGGGTGGGCAGGGGACCTGAAGCTTTCTTT

D gene: TRBD2
clone size: NA
J gene: TRBJ2-7
V gene: TRBV7-3
CDR3 protein: CASSLEGRGPYEQYF
CDR3 DNA: TGTGCCAGCAGTCTCGAAGGGAGGGGACCCTACGAGCAGTACTTC

D gene: TRBD1
clone size: NA
J gene: TRBJ2-7
V gene: TRBV6-5
CDR3 protein: CASSYVVGTGPPKQYF
CDR3 DNA: TGTGCCAGCAGTTATGTGGTCGGGACAGGCCCTCCCAAGCAGTACTTC

D gene: NA
clone size: NA
J gene: TRBJ2-6
V gene: TRBV2
CDR3 protein: CASRGRTAGANVLTF
CDR3 DNA: TGTGCCAGCCGGGGACGGACTGCTGGGGCCAACGTCCTGACTTTC

D gene: NA
clone size: NA
J gene: TRBJ1-3
V gene: TRBV4-1
CDR3 protein: CASSQVIALTTIYF
CDR3 DNA: TGCGCCAGCAGCCAAGTCATAGCCCTCACCACCATATATTTT

D gene: NA
clone size: NA
J gene: TRBJ2-3
V gene: TRBV10-1
CDR3 protein: CASSRRVGSDTQYF
CDR3 DNA: TGCGCCAGCAGTCGCAGGGTTGGCTCGGATACGCAGTATTTT

D gene: NA
clone size: NA
J gene: TRBJ1-1
V gene: TRBV2
CDR3 protein: CASRTLGGGSNTEAFF
CDR3 DNA: TGTGCCAGCAGGACTCTCGGAGGAGGATCGAACACTGAAGCTTTCTTT

D gene: NA
clone size: NA
J gene: TRBJ2-2
V gene: TRBV7-3
CDR3 protein: CASSRDFTGELFF
CDR3 DNA: TGTGCCAGCAGCCGGGACTTCACCGGGGAGCTGTTTTTT

D gene: NA
clone size: NA
J gene: TRBJ2-7
V gene: TRBV5-1
CDR3 protein: CASSLEGVSADEQYF
CDR3 DNA: TGCGCCAGCAGCTTGGAGGGGGTAAGCGCTGACGAGCAGTACTTC

D gene: NA
clone size: NA
J gene: TRBJ1-1
V gene: TRBV6-6
CDR3 protein: CASKFSREWGTEAFF
CDR3 DNA: TGTGCCAGCAAGTTCTCGCGGGAGTGGGGCACTGAAGCTTTCTTT

D gene: NA
clone size: NA
J gene: TRBJ1-4
V gene: TRBV5-1
CDR3 protein: CASSLEQGANEKLFF
CDR3 DNA: TGCGCCAGCAGCCTCGAGCAGGGAGCTAATGAAAAACTGTTTTTT

D gene: TRBD1
clone size: NA
J gene: TRBJ1-4
V gene: TRBV28
CDR3 protein: CASSLVGQGPANEKLFF
CDR3 DNA: TGTGCCAGCAGTTTAGTGGGACAGGGTCCGGCTAATGAAAAACTGTTTTTT

D gene: TRBD2
clone size: NA
J gene: TRBJ2-3
V gene: TRBV30
CDR3 protein: CAWASGGPNRSYF
CDR3 DNA: TGTGCCTGGGCTAGCGGGGGGCCAAATCGGTCCTATTTT

D gene: TRBD1
clone size: NA
J gene: TRBJ1-2
V gene: TRBV13
CDR3 protein: CASSLGTGLGYTF
CDR3 DNA: TGTGCCAGCAGCTTGGGGACAGGGTTGGGCTACACCTTC

D gene: TRBD1
clone size: NA
J gene: TRBJ2-1
V gene: TRBV19
CDR3 protein: CASRVGGQANEQFF
CDR3 DNA: TGTGCCAGTAGGGTAGGAGGACAGGCAAATGAGCAGTTCTTC

D gene: NA
clone size: NA
J gene: TRBJ2-1
V gene: TRBV28
CDR3 protein: CASSLTQERQFF
CDR3 DNA: TGTGCCAGCAGTTTAACGCAGGAAAGACAGTTCTTC

D gene: NA
clone size: NA
J gene: TRBJ2-7
V gene: TRBV28
CDR3 protein: CASRTAGTFDEQYF
CDR3 DNA: TGTGCCAGCAGGACAGCCGGGACATTCGACGAGCAGTACTTC

D gene: TRBD2
clone size: NA
J gene: TRBJ2-3
V gene: TRBV30
CDR3 protein: CAWKRGAFDTQYF
CDR3 DNA: TGTGCCTGGAAGCGGGGGGCATTTGATACGCAGTATTTT

D gene: TRBD1
clone size: NA
J gene: TRBJ1-3
V gene: TRBV18
CDR3 protein: CASSPQQGAGNTIYF
CDR3 DNA: TGTGCCAGCTCACCACAGCAGGGGGCTGGAAACACCATATATTTT

D gene: NA
clone size: NA
J gene: TRBJ2-5
V gene: TRBV7-9
CDR3 protein: CASSEVPETQYF
CDR3 DNA: TGTGCCAGCAGCGAGGTCCCGGAGACCCAGTACTTC

D gene: NA
clone size: NA
J gene: TRBJ2-3
V gene: TRBV5-1
CDR3 protein: CASRLAGDTDTQYF
CDR3 DNA: TGCGCCAGCAGGCTGGCAGGGGATACAGATACGCAGTATTTT

D gene: TRBD1
clone size: NA
J gene: TRBJ1-6
V gene: TRBV18
CDR3 protein: CASSPGQGRSPLHF
CDR3 DNA: TGTGCCAGCTCACCCGGACAGGGTCGGTCACCCCTCCACTTT

D gene: NA
clone size: NA
J gene: TRBJ1-2
V gene: TRBV27
CDR3 protein: CASSERGSVGGYTF
CDR3 DNA: TGTGCCAGCAGTGAGAGGGGGTCGGTTGGCGGCTACACCTTC

D gene: TRBD2
clone size: NA
J gene: TRBJ2-5
V gene: TRBV28
CDR3 protein: CASRTGTSKYQETQYF
CDR3 DNA: TGTGCCAGCAGAACCGGGACTAGCAAGTACCAAGAGACCCAGTACTTC

D gene: NA
clone size: NA
J gene: TRBJ1-6
V gene: TRBV7-8
CDR3 protein: CASSLSGNSPLHF
CDR3 DNA: TGTGCCAGCAGCTTATCAGGGAACTCACCCCTCCACTTT

D gene: NA
clone size: once
J gene: TRBJ1-2
V gene: TRBV2
CDR3 protein: CASSESPTGYGYTF
CDR3 DNA: TGTGCCAGCAGTGAAAGTCCGACTGGGTATGGCTACACCTTC

D gene: NA
clone size: NA
J gene: TRBJ2-1
V gene: TRBV4-1
CDR3 protein: CASSQEIGGRPSSEQFF
CDR3 DNA: TGCGCCAGCAGCCAAGAGATAGGAGGGAGGCCCTCTAGCGAGCAGTTCTTC

D gene: TRBD1
clone size: NA
J gene: TRBJ1-4
V gene: TRBV2
CDR3 protein: CASVDRGGNEKLFF
CDR3 DNA: TGTGCCAGCGTGGACAGGGGGGGGAATGAAAAACTGTTTTTT

D gene: NA
clone size: few
J gene: TRBJ2-2
V gene: TRBV7-9
CDR3 protein: CASSSVGGNTGELFF
CDR3 DNA: TGTGCCAGCAGTTCAGTCGGGGGAAACACCGGGGAGCTGTTTTTT

D gene: TRBD1
clone size: NA
J gene: TRBJ2-7
V gene: TRBV5-1
CDR3 protein: CASSRTGQASYEQYF
CDR3 DNA: TGCGCCAGCAGCAGAACGGGACAGGCCTCCTACGAGCAGTACTTC

D gene: NA
clone size: NA
J gene: TRBJ2-7
V gene: TRBV11-2
CDR3 protein: CASSFEQESTYEQYF
CDR3 DNA: TGTGCCAGCAGCTTTGAGCAGGAGAGTACCTACGAGCAGTACTTC

D gene: NA
clone size: NA
J gene: TRBJ2-7
V gene: TRBV2
CDR3 protein: CASSESLYEQYF
CDR3 DNA: TGTGCCAGCAGTGAGTCTCTCTACGAGCAGTACTTC

D gene: TRBD2
clone size: NA
J gene: TRBJ2-1
V gene: TRBV5-1
CDR3 protein: CASSLLAGQGTSEQFF
CDR3 DNA: TGCGCCAGCAGCTTACTAGCGGGTCAGGGGACAAGTGAGCAGTTCTTC

D gene: NA
clone size: once
J gene: TRBJ2-2
V gene: TRBV28
CDR3 protein: CASSFEGARAPGELFF
CDR3 DNA: TGTGCCAGCAGTTTTGAGGGAGCGCGGGCACCCGGGGAGCTGTTTTTT

D gene: NA
clone size: NA
J gene: TRBJ1-1
V gene: TRBV5-1
CDR3 protein: CASSLSGTITEAFF
CDR3 DNA: TGCGCCAGCAGCTTGTCCGGGACAATCACTGAAGCTTTCTTT

D gene: NA
clone size: NA
J gene: TRBJ2-7
V gene: TRBV7-9
CDR3 protein: CASSTSYEQYF
CDR3 DNA: TGTGCCAGCAGCACCTCGTACGAGCAGTACTTC

D gene: TRBD1
clone size: NA
J gene: TRBJ1-3
V gene: TRBV2
CDR3 protein: CASSALGQPSGNTIYF
CDR3 DNA: TGTGCCAGCAGTGCCCTGGGACAGCCCTCTGGAAACACCATATATTTT